What follows is one T cell receptor beta chain and its context. TCRdb's copy holds only in-frame clones and misses some; the assay was immunoSEQ multiplex PCR. This table has about 1.5 million clones, around 98% appearing once. Donors comprised only Caucasian adults living in Nashville, Tennessee. The sample is drawn from a study of shared clonotypes between healthy human individuals. Study in general: CD4 naive and memory got three plates each, CD8 naive two, CD8 memory one.

The sequence came from a man younger than 40 in good health. Material for sequencing was naive CD4+ T cells sorted from blood. Subset here: CD45RA+ positively selected.

The DNA of the CDR3 is TGCAGCGCCGGACAGGGAGACTACGAGCAGTACTTC. As protein: CSAGQGDYEQYF. V usage is TRBV29-1 and J usage is TRBJ2-7; 8 bases align to TRBD1. The CDR3 sequence is 12 residues long. V shed 7 bases and J 3 bases; nucleotides not matched to a gene: 5. Germline loops: CDR1 SQVTM, CDR2 ANQGSEA.